Given below is one T cell receptor beta chain in context. This sample's RNA came from whole unsorted tissue. The normal lung tissue was taken more than 3 cm from the tumor edge. This entry is derived from a study of tumor and adjacent non-tumor tissue in lung cancer. TCRbeta libraries were built with three rounds of nested PCR, modified from ARM-PCR. TCRdb reanalysed the multiplex PCR reads using MiXCR and keeps one entry per CDR3 protein. The sample lists some 95,000 distinct CDR3 sequences, less than 85% seen once, with under 40% in the top ten. This TCR was recovered from a man aged 55 to 70 with small cell lung cancer. The material sequenced was distant non-tumor lung tissue.

CDR3 region: CSVACRAAQNIQYF. CDR3 sequence (DNA): TGCAGCGTTGCCTGTAGGGCGGCCCAAAACATTCAGTACTTC. The chain couples TRBV29-1 to TRBJ2-4, with no clear D. The CDR3 spans 14 residues. CDR1 and CDR2 from the germline V gene are SQVTM and ANQGSEA. V dropped 4 bases and J dropped 5 bases, with 15 bases sitting between them.